The 14 T cell receptor beta chains reported below all come from one sample, sequenced in a study of blood T cell repertoires in COVID-19. Repertoires were generated with immunoSEQ multiplex PCR, while TCRdb's copy carries only in-frame clones and drops some. The sample has more than 85,000 clones, about 87% seen once. Material for sequencing was peripheral blood. The receptors derive from a human donor in a cohort sampled during active COVID-19.

This chain joins TRBV4-3 and TRBJ2-3; D gene ambiguous. The CDR3 runs 13 residues. Looked up from germline, CDR1 is LGHNA and CDR2 is YSLEER. V lost 1 base and J lost 8, with 10 bases in between. CDR3 loop: CASSQGGESTQYF. The CDR3 bases are TGCGCCAGCAGCCAAGGCGGTGAGAGTACGCAGTATTTT.

This clone was seen a single time. This chain connects TRBV9 to TRBJ1-1, with a weak D call TRBD1 (6 bases). Between the trimmed V and J ends, which lost 3 bases and 5 bases, there was a span of 20 bases. CDR1 and CDR2 from the germline V gene are SGDLS and YYNGEE. The CDR3 contains 16 residues. The CDR3 coding sequence is TGTGCCAGCAGCGAAACAGGGAGCCCTTTGATTACTGAAGCTTTCTTT. Its protein is CASSETGSPLITEAFF.

The J gene is TRBJ1-3, the V gene TRBV9, with a possible D match to TRBD1 (6 bases). The V gene's germline CDR1 is SGDLS and CDR2 YYNGEE. This CDR3 spans 17 amino acids. Trimming cost V 4 bases and J 0 bases, with 17 bases left between them. CDR3 protein: CASSPRQATRSGNTIYF. Here the CDR3 DNA reads TGTGCCAGCAGCCCACGACAGGCTACACGCTCTGGAAACACCATATATTTT. Together with reference TRBV9 and TRBJ1-3, the CDR3 gives the full variable domain: DSGVTQTPKHLITATGQRVTLRCSPRSGDLSVYWYQQSLDQGLQFLIQYYNGEERAKGNILERFSAQQFPDLHSELNLSSLELGDSALYFCASSPRQATRSGNTIYFGEGSWLTVV.

This chain joins TRBV28 and TRBJ1-6, with D hard to call. The CDR3 is 13 residues long. CDR1 is MDHEN, CDR2 SYDVKM, per germline. V lost 4 bases and J 4 bases, leaving 5 bases between the germline ends. The CDR3 coding sequence is TGTGCCAGCAGTTGGCGGTATAATTCACCCCTCCACTTT. This gives the protein CASSWRYNSPLHF.

The rearrangement links TRBV15 to TRBJ2-2, with TRBD2 matching over 14 bases. V shed 1 base, J shed 1 base, and the junction held 5 bases outside the gene matches. CDR1 and CDR2 (germline): LNHNV, YYDKDF (reference sequence). CDR3 size: 19 residues. In DNA, the CDR3 is TGTGCCACCAGCAGAGTACCGGGACTAGCGGGGGAGAACACCGGGGAGCTGTTTTTT. Amino acids: CATSRVPGLAGENTGELFF.

This rearrangement joins TRBV3-1 (or the pseudogene TRBV3-2) to TRBJ1-1; a weak D match, TRBD1 (6 bases). The CDR3 is made up of 14 amino acids. CDR1 LGHDT and CDR2 YNNKEL come from the germline V gene (reference sequence). The ends were cut back, 3 bases at V and 4 bases at J, with 12 bases in the middle. CDR3 in DNA: TGTGCCAGCAGCCAGGCCAGGGGACGCACTGAAGCTTTCTTT. Protein: CASSQARGRTEAFF.

The V and J genes are TRBV7-2 and TRBJ1-2; D not resolved. CDR1 and CDR2 (germline): SGHTA, FQGNSA. V lost 0 bases and J lost 0, with 8 bases in between. The CDR3 has 15 amino acids. The chain's CDR3 is CASSLALTANYGYTF. DNA for the CDR3: TGTGCCAGCAGCTTAGCGCTAACAGCTAACTATGGCTACACCTTC.

The chain employs TRBV18 and TRBJ1-1; D perhaps matches TRBD1 (6 bases). This CDR3 has 16 residues. Trimming left V 1 base short and J 2 bases short, with 14 bases between. CDR1 and CDR2 (germline): KGHSH, LQKENI. CDR3 sequence: CASSPLAGTTNTEAFF. The CDR3 nucleotides read TGTGCCAGCTCACCACTTGCCGGGACAACTAACACTGAAGCTTTCTTT. The complete variable domain, with remaining parts taken from reference TRBV18 and TRBJ1-1, reads NAGVMQNPRHLVRRRGQEARLRCSPMKGHSHVYWYRQLPEEGLKFMVYLQKENIIDESGMPKERFSAEFPKEGPSILRIQQVVRGDSAAYFCASSPLAGTTNTEAFFGQGTRLTVV.

V usage is TRBV29-1 and J usage is TRBJ1-4, with 7 nucleotides matching TRBD1. Unmatched junction bases numbered 12, after V lost 4 bases and J lost 7 bases. CDR3 size: 15 residues. The germline CDR1 and CDR2 sequences are SQVTM and ANQGSEA. CDR3 residues: CSVGVQGGGSEKLFF. The CDR3 DNA follows: TGCAGCGTTGGAGTTCAGGGGGGAGGAAGTGAAAAACTGTTTTTT. The variable domain in full, with the rest retrieved from reference TRBV29-1 and TRBJ1-4, is SAVISQKPSRDICQRGTSLTIQCQVDSQVTMMFWYRQQPGQSLTLIATANQGSEATYESGFVIDKFPISRPNLTFSTLTVSNMSPEDSSIYLCSVGVQGGGSEKLFFGSGTQLSVL.

Worth noting for this clone: Other DNA sequences within the sample encode an identical CDR3. The chain employs TRBV5-1 and TRBJ1-1; 9 bases match TRBD1. The ends lost 3 bases at V and 0 bases at J; junction bases unmatched: 3. The CDR3 is 15 residues long. Germline CDR1 reads SGHRS; CDR2 reads YFSETQ. The CDR3 DNA sequence: TGCGCCAGCAGCTCGACAGGGGGACTGAACACTGAAGCTTTCTTT. It translates to CASSSTGGLNTEAFF.

This chain uses TRBV3-1 (or the pseudogene TRBV3-2) with TRBJ1-1; the D is unclear. V was trimmed by 1 base and J by 7 bases, leaving 7 bases between them. The CDR3 runs to 12 residues. The germline V gene has CDR1 LGHDT and CDR2 YNNKEL (reference sequence). CDR3: CASSQVDSEAFF. CDR3 nucleotide sequence: TGTGCCAGCAGCCAAGTCGATAGTGAAGCTTTCTTT.

The chain is built from TRBV6-5 and TRBJ1-2; TRBD1 agrees at 8 bases. The CDR3 consists of 15 residues. The V and J ends lost 5 bases and 8 bases, in that order; junction bases with no gene match: 13. The germline gives CDR1 MNHEY, CDR2 SVGAGI. The chain's CDR3 is CASSTGGSQYVGYTF. CDR3 nucleotides: TGTGCCAGCAGTACAGGGGGGTCACAGTATGTAGGCTACACCTTC.

The rearrangement uses TRBV18 and TRBJ2-7; weak D call: TRBD2 (5 bases). The CDR3 runs 15 residues. Germline-derived CDR1 and CDR2 are KGHSH and LQKENI. V lost 1 base and J lost 0, with 10 bases in between. The CDR3 nucleotides read TGTGCCAGCTCACCACGCCAAGGGAGCTCCTACGAGCAGTACTTC. It codes for CASSPRQGSSYEQYF.

The V call is TRBV14, the J call TRBJ1-6; D gene uncertain. Germline CDR1 is SGHDN and CDR2 is FVKESK. This CDR3 is built from 15 residues. V lost 0 bases to trimming and J lost 10 bases, with 13 bases between them. The CDR3 protein is CASSQDPLAGSPLHF. CDR3 DNA: TGTGCCAGCAGCCAAGACCCGCTAGCGGGCTCACCCCTCCACTTT.